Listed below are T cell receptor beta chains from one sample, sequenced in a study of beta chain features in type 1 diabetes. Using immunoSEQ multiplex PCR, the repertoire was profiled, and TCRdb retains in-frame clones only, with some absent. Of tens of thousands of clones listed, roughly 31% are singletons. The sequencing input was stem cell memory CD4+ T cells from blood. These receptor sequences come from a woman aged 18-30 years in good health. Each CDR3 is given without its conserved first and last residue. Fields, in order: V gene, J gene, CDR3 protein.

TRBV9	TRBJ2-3	ASSTSGDTQY
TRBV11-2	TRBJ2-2	ASSFTGPAGELF
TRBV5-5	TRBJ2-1	ASSIWTSGSYNEQF
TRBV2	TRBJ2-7	ASSPGTGYGEQY
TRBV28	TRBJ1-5	ASSLGQGSKPQH
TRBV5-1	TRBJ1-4	ASSFQGANEKLF
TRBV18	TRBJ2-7	ASSPRGNSYEQY
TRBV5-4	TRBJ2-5	ASSLGGGVVRETQY
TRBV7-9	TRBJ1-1	ASSKMRQGRAF
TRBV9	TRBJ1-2	ASSVAGTGAYGYT
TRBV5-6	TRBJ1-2	ASSPGRTTNYGYT
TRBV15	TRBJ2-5	ATSLGTSGRQETQY
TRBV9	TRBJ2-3	ASSVGAGSTDTQY
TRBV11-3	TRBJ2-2	ASSSRQATGELF
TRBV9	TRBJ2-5	ASSVAGGQETQY
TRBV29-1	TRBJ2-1	SGTLAGGPYNEQF
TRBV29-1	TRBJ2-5	SVAGHRETQY
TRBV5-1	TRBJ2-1	ASSLRRSSYNEQF
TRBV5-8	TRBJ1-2	ASSLGHRYGYT
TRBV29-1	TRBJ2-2	SVVRGAGGTGELF
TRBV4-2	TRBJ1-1	ASSQESGGDSEAF
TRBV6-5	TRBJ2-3	ASSLTGGRTDTQY
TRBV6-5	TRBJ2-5	ASSSLQVTEETQY